The 27 T cell receptor beta chains listed next were all sequenced from one sample in a study of shared clonotypes between healthy human individuals. Naive CD8 cells lacked CD45RO, underwent positive selection for CCR7 and left out terminally differentiated effector memory CD45RA+ cells. Clones were sequenced by immunoSEQ multiplex PCR, and TCRdb holds only the in-frame ones, with some missing. This repertoire shows some 2 million clones, over 85% found once; its top ten account for more than 0.95%. Sequencing was done on a sample of naive CD8+ T cells sorted from blood. The receptor set was obtained from a man aged 18-30 years in good health.

This chain uses TRBV2 with TRBJ1-6; tentative D call: TRBD1 (5 bases). Germline CDR1 SNHLY, CDR2 FYNNEI. The length of the CDR3 is 15 residues. V lost 4 bases and J lost 6, with 13 bases in between. The CDR3 coding sequence is TGTGCCAGCAGTGGATTATTGGGACTTAATTCACCCCTCCACTTT. Amino acid sequence: CASSGLLGLNSPLHF.

The chain employs TRBV27 and TRBJ1-1; tentatively, D is TRBD1 (5 bases). V was cut by 2 bases and J by 3 bases, with 13 bases left in between. CDR3 length: 15 residues. The germline CDR1 and CDR2 sequences are MNHEY and SMNVEV (reference sequence). In nucleotides, the CDR3 is TGTGCCAGCAGTTTAACTTTCTGGGGCGACACTGAAGCTTTCTTT. Amino acid sequence: CASSLTFWGDTEAFF.

A remark on this clone: Additional DNA sequences in this sample encode the identical CDR3. The gene calls are TRBV9 and TRBJ2-5; D may be TRBD2 (7 bases). The CDR3 has 14 amino acids. V gave up 2 bases and J gave up 2 bases, with 10 bases separating them. Germline CDR1 is SGDLS and CDR2 is YYNGEE. The CDR3 DNA sequence: TGTGCCAGCAGCGTCGGGGGGCTACAAGAGACCCAGTACTTC. It codes for CASSVGGLQETQYF.

The genes are TRBV27 and TRBJ2-7; 7 bases map to TRBD2. The CDR3 spans 15 residues. V lost 0 bases, J lost 4 bases, and 6 bases stayed unmatched. In germline, CDR1 is MNHEY, CDR2 SMNVEV (reference sequence). The CDR3 loop reads CASSLSFGLEYEQYF. The CDR3 DNA is TGTGCCAGCAGTTTATCTTTCGGACTAGAGTACGAGCAGTACTTC.

The genes are TRBV9 and TRBJ1-6, with D possibly being TRBD1 (6 bases). Trimming cost V 0 bases and J 10 bases, with 14 bases left between them. CDR3 length: 15 residues. CDR1 SGDLS and CDR2 YYNGEE come from the germline V gene. CDR3 loop: CASSVGGIGGSPLHF. The CDR3 DNA reads as TGTGCCAGCAGCGTAGGGGGTATCGGGGGCTCACCCCTCCACTTT.

This chain links TRBV28 with TRBJ1-6; maybe TRBD1 (6 bases). The CDR3 loop spans 16 amino acids. CDR1 MDHEN and CDR2 SYDVKM come from the germline V gene. Between the trimmed V and J ends, which lost 3 bases and 3 bases, there was a span of 12 bases. CDR3 DNA: TGTGCCAGCAGTTTCCGGGACATCCTCTATAATTCACCCCTCCACTTT. It encodes CASSFRDILYNSPLHF.

The V and J genes are TRBV29-1 and TRBJ2-7; 7 bases agree with TRBD2. This CDR3 contains 14 residues. Germline lookup yields CDR1 SQVTM and CDR2 ANQGSEA. Unmatched junction bases numbered 4, after V lost 1 base and J lost 1 base. The CDR3 is CSVEGGSISYEQYF. The CDR3, as DNA: TGCAGCGTTGAAGGCGGGAGCATATCCTACGAGCAGTACTTC.

The chain is built from TRBV23-1 and TRBJ2-7, with 9 bases fitting TRBD1. TRBV23-1 is marked as an open reading frame, function uncertain. After removal of 3 bases from V and 2 bases from J, the junction contained 11 bases not matched to a gene. The CDR3 is 17 amino acids. CDR3 DNA: TGCGCCAGCAGTCAGGACGGCGGGACAGGGCCTCCCTACGAGCAGTACTTC. Protein: CASSQDGGTGPPYEQYF.

The V call is TRBV13, the J call TRBJ1-1, with TRBD1 as a possible D gene (6 bases). The V end lost 5 bases, the J end lost 2 bases, and 12 bases lay between the germline ends. There are 14 residues in the CDR3. CDR1 and CDR2 from the germline V gene are PRHDT and FYEKMQ (reference sequence). The CDR3 coding sequence is TGTGCCAGCAGCCCGAGGGGGTCCAACACTGAAGCTTTCTTT. It encodes CASSPRGSNTEAFF.

This chain joins TRBV28 and TRBJ2-5; possibly TRBD1 for D (5 bases). Looked up from germline, CDR1 is MDHEN and CDR2 is SYDVKM. This CDR3 spans 16 amino acids. V was clipped by 6 bases and J by 1 base, with 18 bases between them. This chain's CDR3 is CASSAPLQDSQETQYF. CDR3 in DNA: TGTGCCAGCAGCGCACCCCTACAGGATTCCCAAGAGACCCAGTACTTC.

V and J are TRBV12-2 and TRBJ2-6; no DNA check was done on the table's D call, TRBD2. TRBV12-2 is designated a pseudogene. The CDR3 length is 20 residues. The CDR3 reads CASRLAKRGRRPSGANVLTF. The CDR3 DNA follows: TGTGCAAGTCGCTTAGCGAAGCGGGGGAGGAGGCCCTCTGGGGCCAACGTCCTGACTTTC.

This chain uses TRBV19 with TRBJ2-2, with a weak D call TRBD2 (6 bases). The CDR3 sequence is 15 residues long. Germline CDR1 reads LNHDA; CDR2 reads SQIVND (reference sequence). V lost 6 bases and J lost 3, with 14 bases in between. This chain's CDR3 is CASRTGTSYTGELFF. CDR3 bases: TGTGCCAGTAGAACTGGGACTTCTTACACCGGGGAGCTGTTTTTT.

This chain links TRBV25-1 with TRBJ1-1; no definite D call. Germline-derived CDR1 and CDR2 are MGHDK and SYGVNS. The CDR3 sequence is 12 residues long. Trimming left V 4 bases short and J 4 bases short, with 7 bases between. The CDR3 loop reads CASSGDTTEAFF. The CDR3 DNA reads TGTGCCAGCAGTGGAGACACCACTGAAGCTTTCTTT.

The genes are TRBV10-2 and TRBJ2-7; no reliable D call. Trimming took off 2 bases at V and 4 bases at J, with 6 bases between the two ends. The CDR3 is made up of 12 amino acids. Looked up from germline, CDR1 is WSHSY and CDR2 is SAAADI. CDR3 region: CASSEEKYEQYF. Written as DNA, the CDR3 is TGCGCCAGCAGTGAGGAGAAATACGAGCAGTACTTC.

The rearrangement links TRBV4-1 to TRBJ1-5; D gene ambiguous. The germline V gene has CDR1 MGHRA and CDR2 YSYEKL. Trimming left V 1 base short and J 6 bases short, with 7 bases between. The CDR3 loop spans 13 amino acids. The CDR3 nucleotides are TGCGCCAGCAGCCAAGTTTTGGTTCAGCCCCAGCATTTT. It encodes CASSQVLVQPQHF.

The CDR3 is CASSPTSGTSYEQYF. CDR3 in DNA: TGTGCCAGCAGCCCCACTAGCGGTACCTCCTACGAGCAGTACTTC. The gene calls are TRBV7-6 and TRBJ2-7, with TRBD2 matching 8 bases. CDR1 is SGHVS and CDR2 is FNYEAQ in the germline V gene. J was trimmed by 0 bases and V by 5 bases; bases with no gene match: 6. The CDR3 extends over 15 amino acids.

The CDR3 DNA sequence: TGTGCCAGCAGCCAAGACGGTAGCTCCTACAATGAGCAGTTCTTC. It codes for CASSQDGSSYNEQFF. The rearrangement joins TRBV6-6 to TRBJ2-1; the D is unclear. Deletions cut 6 bases from V and 0 bases from J, with 12 bases between. CDR1 and CDR2 from the germline V gene are MNHNY and SVGAGI (reference sequence). CDR3 length: 15 amino acids.

Concerning this clone: The sample has other DNA sequences that encode this CDR3 too. The chain links TRBV4-1 to TRBJ1-2; tentative D call: TRBD1 (6 bases). Germline loops: CDR1 MGHRA, CDR2 YSYEKL. This CDR3 has 14 residues. With 0 bases removed from V and 4 bases from J, the gap between germline ends came to 9 bases. CDR3 bases: TGCGCCAGCAGCCAAGAGGGAGGGGGCTATGGCTACACCTTC. Translated, it gives CASSQEGGGYGYTF.

This rearrangement joins TRBV18 to TRBJ1-1; maybe TRBD1 (5 bases). Germline-derived CDR1 and CDR2 are KGHSH and LQKENI. The CDR3 sequence is 15 residues long. V lost 3 bases to trimming and J lost 4 bases, with 15 bases between them. In DNA, the CDR3 is TGTGCCAGCTCACCTGACGGGACGGCCGGCACTGAAGCTTTCTTT. This codes for CASSPDGTAGTEAFF.

This chain links TRBV30 with TRBJ2-7; D call uncertain. V was pared by 0 bases and J by 3 bases, with 9 bases between. This CDR3 region has 13 residues. CDR1 and CDR2 (germline): GTSNPN, SVGIG (reference sequence). CDR3 sequence: CAWSVALIYEQYF. The CDR3 bases are TGTGCCTGGAGTGTAGCCCTCATCTACGAGCAGTACTTC.

The gene calls are TRBV5-5 and TRBJ2-7; 8 positions agree with TRBD2. Germline lookup yields CDR1 SGHKS and CDR2 YYEKEE (reference sequence). J lost 4 bases, V lost 0 bases, and 6 bases had no gene match. This CDR3 region has 15 residues. This CDR3 is CASSLATSGHYEQYF. CDR3 coding DNA: TGTGCCAGCAGCTTGGCCACTAGCGGCCATTACGAGCAGTACTTC.

This chain joins TRBV6-4 and TRBJ2-2; D is uncertain. V lost 0 bases and J 8 bases, leaving 4 bases between the germline ends. Germline V gene sequence: CDR1 MRHNA, CDR2 SNTAGT. The CDR3 has 12 residues. Here the CDR3 reads CASSDSWGELFF. CDR3 nucleotide sequence: TGTGCCAGCAGTGACTCGTGGGGGGAGCTGTTTTTT.

This clone has just one count. The rearrangement links TRBV6-1 to TRBJ2-7; D call uncertain. V dropped 1 base and J dropped 0 bases, with 10 bases sitting between them. The CDR3 is made up of 15 amino acids. Per the germline V gene, CDR1 is MNHNS and CDR2 is SASEGT. CDR3 residues: CASSEVSKSSYEQYF. Here the CDR3 DNA reads TGTGCCAGCAGTGAAGTGAGCAAGAGCTCCTACGAGCAGTACTTC.

This chain uses TRBV6-5 with TRBJ2-7; D possibly uses TRBD1 or TRBD2 (5 bases each). Per the germline V gene, CDR1 is MNHEY and CDR2 is SVGAGI. CDR3 length: 14 amino acids. The V end was cut by 3 bases, the J end by 5 bases, with 14 bases between. The CDR3 loop is CASSYGEGPHEQYF. DNA of the CDR3: TGTGCCAGCAGTTATGGTGAGGGGCCCCACGAGCAGTACTTC.

V gene TRBV7-9 combines with J gene TRBJ2-2; D is unresolved. Looked up from germline, CDR1 is SEHNR and CDR2 is FQNEAQ (reference sequence). Trimming pared 5 bases from V and 0 bases from J, leaving 13 bases between. The CDR3 contains 16 residues. The CDR3 DNA is TGTGCCAGCAGCACCACCCGACACCCGAACACCGGGGAGCTGTTTTTT. This sequence encodes CASSTTRHPNTGELFF.

This chain uses TRBV6-5 with TRBJ2-1; possibly TRBD1 for D (6 bases). V was trimmed by 1 base and J by 4 bases, leaving 11 bases between them. Germline CDR1 MNHEY, CDR2 SVGAGI. The CDR3 totals 15 residues. The CDR3 bases are TGTGCCAGCAGTTACTTAGTCAGGGGTTACAATGAGCAGTTCTTC. Translated: CASSYLVRGYNEQFF.

The chain is built from TRBV27 and TRBJ2-3; 7 bases match TRBD2. Trimming cost V 0 bases and J 6 bases; bases outside gene matches: 6. CDR3 size: 15 residues. Germline CDR1 reads MNHEY; CDR2 reads SMNVEV (reference sequence). CDR3 in DNA: TGTGCCAGCAGTTTATCTGCGGGAGACATTGATACGCAGTATTTT. Translated, it gives CASSLSAGDIDTQYF.